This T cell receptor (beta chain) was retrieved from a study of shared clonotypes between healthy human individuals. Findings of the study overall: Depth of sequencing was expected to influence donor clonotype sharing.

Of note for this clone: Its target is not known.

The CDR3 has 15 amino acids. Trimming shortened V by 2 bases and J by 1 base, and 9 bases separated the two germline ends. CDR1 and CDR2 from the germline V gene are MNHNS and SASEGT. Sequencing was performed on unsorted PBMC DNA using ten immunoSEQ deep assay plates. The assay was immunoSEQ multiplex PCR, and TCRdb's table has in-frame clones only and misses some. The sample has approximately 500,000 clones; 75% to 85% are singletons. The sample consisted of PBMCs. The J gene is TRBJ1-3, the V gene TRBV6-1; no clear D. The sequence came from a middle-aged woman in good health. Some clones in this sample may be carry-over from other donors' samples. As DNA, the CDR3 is TGTGCCAGCAGTGAAACATGGAGATCTGGAAACACCATATATTTT. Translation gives CASSETWRSGNTIYF.